A selection of T cell receptor beta chains follows, all from one sample in a study of cytomegalovirus exposure and HLA in healthy donors. Profiling relied on immunoSEQ multiplex PCR, and the TCRdb table lists in-frame clones only, not all of them. This table has roughly 97,000 clones, less than 10% appearing once. Material for sequencing was PBMCs. All receptors derive from a man aged 50-59 years in good health and CMV-seropositive. CDR3s include the opening cysteine and the closing phenylalanine or tryptophan. D genes are given only for firm matches. Only some rows state a clone size, as once, few, many or a class for expanded clones.

d_gene,j_gene,abundance,v_gene,CDR3nt,CDR3aa
.,TRBJ2-7,.,TRBV18,TGTGCCAGCTCACCATCCACAGGGAGGGGCGAGCAGTACTTC,CASSPSTGRGEQYF
TRBD1,TRBJ2-7,.,TRBV7-9,TGTGCCAGCAGCTTACTCGCAGGGGGATATCACTACGAGCAGTACTTC,CASSLLAGGYHYEQYF
TRBD2,TRBJ2-1,few,TRBV25-1,TGTGCCAGCAGTCCCTGGACTAGCGGGAGGGACAATGAGCAGTTCTTC,CASSPWTSGRDNEQFF
.,TRBJ2-3,.,TRBV30,TGTGCCTGGAATCCGGCGACTAGTACAGATACGCAGTATTTT,CAWNPATSTDTQYF
TRBD1,TRBJ2-6,few,TRBV5-1,TGCGCCAGCAGCCCCGGTCGGGACAGGGAACGCTCTGGGGCCAACGTCCTGACTTTC,CASSPGRDRERSGANVLTF
.,TRBJ2-7,few,TRBV29-1,TGCAGCGTCCGTGGCGGGGCCAGCGAGCAGTACTTC,CSVRGGASEQYF
.,TRBJ1-1,few,TRBV6-5,TGTGCCAGCAGTTATCCCGATGGACTTGAAGCTTTCTTT,CASSYPDGLEAFF
.,TRBJ1-2,few,TRBV5-1,TGCGCCAGCAGTACGGACAAGACCTATGGCTACACCTTC,CASSTDKTYGYTF
TRBD1,TRBJ2-4,.,TRBV28,TGTGCCAGCAGTACCCGGGGGACAGGGGTTGACATTCAGTACTTC,CASSTRGTGVDIQYF
TRBD2,TRBJ2-7,many,TRBV7-6,TGTGCCAGCAGCTCGCTGATTAGCGGGAGGGCCTTCTACGAGCAGTACTTC,CASSSLISGRAFYEQYF
TRBD2,TRBJ2-1,few,TRBV5-1,TGCGCCAGCAGCCCGGGACTAGCGCAATACAATGAGCAGTTCTTC,CASSPGLAQYNEQFF
.,TRBJ2-4,.,TRBV6-5,TGTGCCAGCAGTTACGGAGTACTAGCCGCCAAAAACATTCAGTACTTC,CASSYGVLAAKNIQYF
.,TRBJ2-1,few,TRBV6-6,TGTGCCAGCAGCCGGACAGCCTACAATGAGCAGTTCTTC,CASSRTAYNEQFF
TRBD2,TRBJ2-4,few,TRBV9,TGTGCCAGCAGCCCAATGATAGCGGGAGGGGCCAAAAACATTCAGTACTTC,CASSPMIAGGAKNIQYF
TRBD1,TRBJ2-3,.,TRBV5-4,TGTGCCAGCAGCTTGGACCCGGGACAGGGGGCCCCAGATACGCAGTATTTT,CASSLDPGQGAPDTQYF